The entry below describes one T cell receptor (beta chain). Its matching antigen is unknown. Documented time point: week 47, end of study. Topical imiquimod was applied with each vaccine dose, which held 300 ug of mutant IDH1 20-mer peptide. In weeks 1, 3, 5, 7, 11, 15, 19 and 23, patients were immunized, eight times in all. The sample comes from a study of a mutant IDH1 vaccine in newly diagnosed glioma. This table comes from immunoSEQ multiplex PCR, and its TCRdb copy is limited to in-frame clones, with some not included. Found here are around 94,000 clones, nearly 90% of them singletons; the top ten hold around 0.73%. V was clipped by 1 base and J by 5 bases, with 17 bases between them. There are 16 residues in the CDR3. Germline V gene lookup returns CDR1 MGHRA and CDR2 YSYEKL.

This sample comprised PBMCs, obtained from a glioma patient whose treatment included an IDH1 peptide vaccine. This rearrangement joins TRBV4-1 to TRBJ2-5; D is unclear. The clonotype comes from a woman aged 45-59 years with glioma. CDR3 sequence (DNA): TGCGCCAGCAGCCAAGGGTACACTGGAGCACAGGAGACCCAGTACTTC. Protein sequence: CASSQGYTGAQETQYF.